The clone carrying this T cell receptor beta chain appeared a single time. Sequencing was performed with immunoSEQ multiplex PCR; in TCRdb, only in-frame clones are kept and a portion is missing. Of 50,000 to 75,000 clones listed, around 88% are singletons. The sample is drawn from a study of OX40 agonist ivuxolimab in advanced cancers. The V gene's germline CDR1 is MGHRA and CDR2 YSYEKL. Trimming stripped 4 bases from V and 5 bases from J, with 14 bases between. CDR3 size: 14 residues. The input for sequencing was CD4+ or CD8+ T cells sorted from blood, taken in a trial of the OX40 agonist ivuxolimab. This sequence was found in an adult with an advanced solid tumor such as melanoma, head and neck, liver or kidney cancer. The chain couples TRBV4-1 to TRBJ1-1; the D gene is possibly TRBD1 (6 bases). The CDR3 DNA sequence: TGCGCCAGCAGCCCCCGGGGGGCAGGAACTGAAGCTTTCTTT. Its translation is CASSPRGAGTEAFF.